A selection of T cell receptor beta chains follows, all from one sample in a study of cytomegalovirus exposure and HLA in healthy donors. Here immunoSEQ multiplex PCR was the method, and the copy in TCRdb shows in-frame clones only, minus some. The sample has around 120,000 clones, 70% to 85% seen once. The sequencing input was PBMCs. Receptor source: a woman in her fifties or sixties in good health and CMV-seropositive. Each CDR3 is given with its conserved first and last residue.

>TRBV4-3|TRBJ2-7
CASSRGFLNEQYF
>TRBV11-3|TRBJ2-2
CASRNRNTGELFF
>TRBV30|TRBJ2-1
CAWSVGTGNNEQFF
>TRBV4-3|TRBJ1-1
CASSRGQVNTEAFF
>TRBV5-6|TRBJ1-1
CASSLPPPNRENTEAFF
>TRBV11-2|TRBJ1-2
CASSTGGYGYTF
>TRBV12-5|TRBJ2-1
CASGWDSPGNNEQFF
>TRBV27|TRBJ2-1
CASSTATYNEQFF
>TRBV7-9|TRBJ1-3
CASSLGQGNTIYF
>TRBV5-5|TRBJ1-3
CASSLTGTNTIYF
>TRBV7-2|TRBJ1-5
CASSISGTVSNQPQHF
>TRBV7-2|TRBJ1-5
CASSLAITGRGNQPQHF
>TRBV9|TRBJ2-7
CASSVDAGDLNEQYF
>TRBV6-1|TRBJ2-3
CASSDRGGGVTDTQYF
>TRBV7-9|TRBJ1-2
CASSLEGGYIYGYTF
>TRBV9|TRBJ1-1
CASNRDRSNTEAFF
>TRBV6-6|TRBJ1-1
CASSRQGRNTEAFF
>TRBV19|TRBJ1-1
CASSSQGPLNTEAFF
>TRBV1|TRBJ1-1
CTSSWGRQTRYEAFF
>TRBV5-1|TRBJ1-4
CASSLAQPNEKLFF
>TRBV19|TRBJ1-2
CASFRYNYGYTF
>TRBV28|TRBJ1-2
CASSSLLYARGLDGYTF
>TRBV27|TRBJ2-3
CASMGGSRNTQYF
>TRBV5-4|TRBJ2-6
CASSLALRGAGANVLTF
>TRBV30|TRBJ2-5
CAWRGLPGETQYF
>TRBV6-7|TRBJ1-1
CASSYSLGQNTEAFF
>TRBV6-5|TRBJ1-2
CASSDPSRNYGYTF
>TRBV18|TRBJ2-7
CASSPPVTGSYEQYF
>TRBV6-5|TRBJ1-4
CASSYSYGGNEKLFF
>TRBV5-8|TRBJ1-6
CASSVRTESSPLHF
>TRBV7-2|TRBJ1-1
CASSLTVDRGNTEAFF
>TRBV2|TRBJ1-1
CASSVVAGGTEAFF
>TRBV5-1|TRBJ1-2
CASSSTLTGDYGYTF
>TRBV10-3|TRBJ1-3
CAIGTGWGNSGNTIYF
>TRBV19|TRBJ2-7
CASNPSAGFYEQYF
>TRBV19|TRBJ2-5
CASSILGQDQETQYF
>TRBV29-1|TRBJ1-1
CSAKQGVRTEAFF
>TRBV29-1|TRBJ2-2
CSTRTGENTGELFF
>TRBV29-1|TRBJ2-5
CSVVGTGGETQYF
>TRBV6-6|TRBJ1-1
CASSQGQGQTEAFF
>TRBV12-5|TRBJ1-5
CASGSTQGTQPQHF
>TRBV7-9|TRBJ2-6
CASSIPGQANVLTF